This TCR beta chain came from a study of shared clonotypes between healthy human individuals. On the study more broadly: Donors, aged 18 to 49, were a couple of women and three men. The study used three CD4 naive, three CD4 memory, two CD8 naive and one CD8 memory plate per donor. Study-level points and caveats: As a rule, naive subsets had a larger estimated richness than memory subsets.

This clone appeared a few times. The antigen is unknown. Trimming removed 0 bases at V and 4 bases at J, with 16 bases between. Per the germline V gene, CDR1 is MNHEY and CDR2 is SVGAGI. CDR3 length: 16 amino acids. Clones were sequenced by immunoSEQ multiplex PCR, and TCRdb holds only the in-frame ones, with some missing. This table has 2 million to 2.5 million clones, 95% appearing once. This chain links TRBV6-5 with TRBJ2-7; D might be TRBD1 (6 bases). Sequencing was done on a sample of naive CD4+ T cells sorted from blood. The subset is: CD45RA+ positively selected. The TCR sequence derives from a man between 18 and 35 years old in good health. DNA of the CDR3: TGTGCCAGCAGTTACTCATCCGGGACATCCCCATACGAGCAGTACTTC. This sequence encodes CASSYSSGTSPYEQYF.